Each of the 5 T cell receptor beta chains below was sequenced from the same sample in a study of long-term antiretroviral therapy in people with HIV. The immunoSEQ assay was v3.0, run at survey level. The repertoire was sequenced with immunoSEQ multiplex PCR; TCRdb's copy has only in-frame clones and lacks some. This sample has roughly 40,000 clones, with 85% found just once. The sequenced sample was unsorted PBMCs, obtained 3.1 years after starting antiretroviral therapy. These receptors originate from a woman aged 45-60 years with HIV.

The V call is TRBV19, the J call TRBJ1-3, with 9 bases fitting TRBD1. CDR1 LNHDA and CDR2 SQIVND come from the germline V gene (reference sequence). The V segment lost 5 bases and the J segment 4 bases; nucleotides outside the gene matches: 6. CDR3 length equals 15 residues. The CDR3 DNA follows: TGTGCCAGTAGTGCCGGACAGGGGCCAGGAAACACCATATATTTT. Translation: CASSAGQGPGNTIYF.

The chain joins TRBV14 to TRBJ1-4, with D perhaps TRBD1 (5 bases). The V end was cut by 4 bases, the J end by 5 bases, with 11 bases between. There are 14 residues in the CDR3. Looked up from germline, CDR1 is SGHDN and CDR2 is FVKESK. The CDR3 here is CASSPSGGNEKLFF. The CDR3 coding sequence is TGTGCCAGCAGCCCCTCCGGGGGGAATGAAAAACTGTTTTTT.

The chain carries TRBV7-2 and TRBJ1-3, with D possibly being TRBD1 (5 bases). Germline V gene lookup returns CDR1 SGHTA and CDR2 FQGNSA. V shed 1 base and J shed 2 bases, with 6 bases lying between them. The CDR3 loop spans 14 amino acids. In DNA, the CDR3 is TGTGCCAGCAGCTTAGGGGGCGCTGGAAACACCATATATTTT. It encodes CASSLGGAGNTIYF.

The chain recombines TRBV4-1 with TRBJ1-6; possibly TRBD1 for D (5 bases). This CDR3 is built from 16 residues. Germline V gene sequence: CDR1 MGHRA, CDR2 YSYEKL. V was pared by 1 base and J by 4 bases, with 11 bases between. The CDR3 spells CASSQVGEGYNSPLHF. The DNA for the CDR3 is TGCGCCAGCAGCCAAGTAGGGGAAGGGTATAATTCACCCCTCCACTTT.

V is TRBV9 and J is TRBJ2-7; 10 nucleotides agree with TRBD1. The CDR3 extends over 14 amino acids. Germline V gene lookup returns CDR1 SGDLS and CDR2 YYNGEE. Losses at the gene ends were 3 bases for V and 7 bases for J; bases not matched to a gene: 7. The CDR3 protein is CASSEIGTGEEQYF. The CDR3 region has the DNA TGTGCCAGCAGCGAGATTGGGACAGGGGAAGAGCAGTACTTC.